This T cell receptor beta chain derives from a study of radiotherapy plus CTLA-4 blockade in lung cancer. Study as a whole: Disease control was present in 30% to 40% of patients, and objective responses in roughly 17%. Points from the study as a whole: The best predictor of response was reported to be early blood T cell clone dynamics, with interferon-beta.

Trimming took off 7 bases at V and 2 bases at J, with 14 bases between the two ends. The CDR3 consists of 14 residues. Germline-derived CDR1 and CDR2 are LNHDA and SQIVND (reference sequence). Sequencing was performed with immunoSEQ multiplex PCR; in TCRdb, only in-frame clones are kept and a portion is missing. This table has about 43,000 clones, roughly two thirds appearing once. Receiving focal radiation plus CTLA-4 blockade with ipilimumab were patients who had chemo-refractory metastatic non-small-cell lung cancer. A note on this clone: Antigen specificity is unknown.

The clonotype originates from a human donor with non-small cell lung cancer who had a partial response to radiotherapy plus ipilimumab. This sequence joins TRBV19 and TRBJ1-2, with no clear D. The specimen was peripheral blood, collected from a patient treated with radiotherapy plus ipilimumab. In nucleotides, the CDR3 is TGTGCCAGTACCCCTACCCACAGAAACTATGGCTACACCTTC. Translating gives CASTPTHRNYGYTF.